These 31 T cell receptor beta chains were sequenced from one sample in a study of T cells in women clearing cervical HPV infection (dated 2018 in TCRdb). Library preparation was by the immunoSEQ multiplex PCR assay. TCRdb re-hosts the immuneACCESS table, in-frame sequences only. Its copies lack some clones; in the studies checked, an unresolved V gene accounts for under half of them, and the cause for the rest is not known. For this sample, the table gives around 30,000 clones. The top ten clonotypes cover around 19% of the sample. Material: blood buffy coat. The receptors come from a woman aged 18 to 75 with a cervical HPV16 infection that either progressed to CIN3+ or cleared (not recorded which).

Of note for this clone: Read coverage stops 3 residues before the CDR3 terminus; the germline J gene supplies the remainder. The chain is built from TRBV6-1 and TRBJ2-3; TRBD2 matches at 7 bases. The length of the CDR3 is 16 residues. CDR1 is MNHNS, CDR2 SASEGT, per germline. The CDR3 here is CASSDPGEGWDETQYF. The sequenced CDR3 bases are TGTGCCAGCAGTGATCCTGGGGAGGGGTGGGATGAGACG.

On this clone itself: The read is 3 residues too short to cover the CDR3 end, so that end is filled in from the germline J gene. V and J are TRBV5-1 and TRBJ2-3; TRBD1 matches 9 bases. The CDR3 extends over 14 amino acids. The trim removed 5 bases at V and 5 bases at J, leaving 6 bases unmatched. Germline V lookup: CDR1 SGHRS, CDR2 YFSETQ. The CDR3 DNA, read in part, is TGCGCCAGCAGGGCACAGGGGGCTGGAGATACG. This sequence encodes CASRAQGAGDT. The full CDR3 reads CASRAQGAGDTQYF.

In the case of this clone: The CDR3 goes on 3 residues after the read ends, and that part is filled in from the germline J gene. V usage is TRBV30 and J usage is TRBJ2-5; 8 bases line up with TRBD2. This CDR3 has 14 amino acids. V shed 3 bases, J shed 4 bases, and the junction held 7 bases outside the gene matches. The germline CDR1 and CDR2 sequences are GTSNPN and SVGIG (reference sequence). Incomplete CDR3 DNA: TGTGCCTGGAGAAACCCAGGACTAGCAGAGACC. Encoded protein: CAWRNPGLAET. The CDR3 reads in full as CAWRNPGLAETQYF.

Turning to this clone: The sequence runs out 3 residues before the end of the CDR3; the remainder is reconstructed from the germline J gene. The chain has TRBV20-1 and TRBJ2-2, with TRBD1 matching over 8 bases. CDR1 is DFQATT and CDR2 is SNEGSKA in the germline V gene (reference sequence). The CDR3 runs 15 residues. CDR3 loop: CSGRSGGVMGSPLFF. The part of the CDR3 DNA that was read is TGCAGTGGGCGGTCAGGGGGCGTTATGGGTTCACCG.

Notes on this clone: The CDR3 end is not reached by the read, which stops 3 residues before it; the germline J gene fills it in. The V call is TRBV18, the J call TRBJ2-4, with D possibly matching TRBD2 (5 bases). This CDR3 comprises 13 residues. CDR1 KGHSH and CDR2 LQKENI come from the germline V gene. CDR3 region: CASSPRTDYGQYF. Incomplete CDR3 DNA: TGTGCCAGCTCACCAAGAACAGACTATGGT. The full variable domain, completed using reference TRBV18 and TRBJ2-4, is NAGVMQNPRHLVRRRGQEARLRCSPMKGHSHVYWYRQLPEEGLKFMVYLQKENIIDESGMPKERFSAEFPKEGPSILRIQQVVRGDSAAYFCASSPRTDYGQYFGAGTRLSVL.

Worth noting for this clone: One end of the junction is discordant with germline, which a read error may explain. The CDR3 end is not reached by the read, which stops 3 residues before it; the germline J gene fills it in. This chain links TRBV7-3 with TRBJ2-4; 7 positions match TRBD2. Looked up from germline, CDR1 is SGHTA and CDR2 is FQGTGA. The CDR3 is 22 residues long. Partial CDR3 DNA: TGTGCCGGCAGCTTAAGTGGCAACGACCGAGGTGGGGTCCAACGCGGGAGCGACATT. Translation: CAGSLSGNDRGGVQRGSDI. The whole CDR3 sequence reads CAGSLSGNDRGGVQRGSDIQYF. Based on the CDR3 plus reference TRBV7-3 and TRBJ2-4, the full variable domain is GAGVSQTPSNKVTEKGKYVELRCDPISGHTALYWYRQSLGQGPEFLIYFQGTGAADDSGLPNDRFFAVRPEGSVSTLKIQRTERGDSAVYLCAGSLSGNDRGGVQRGSDIQYFGAGTRLSVL.

For this clone: Read data end 3 residues before the CDR3 end; the end is taken from the germline J gene. The rearrangement uses TRBV9 and TRBJ2-3, with D hard to call. The CDR3 is 14 amino acids. From germline, CDR1 is SGDLS and CDR2 YYNGEE. With 0 bases removed from V and 4 bases from J, the gap between germline ends came to 9 bases. The CDR3: CASSVGSVADTQYF. The covered CDR3 bases are TGTGCCAGCAGCGTAGGGAGCGTTGCAGATACG. The full variable domain, rest sourced from reference TRBV9 and TRBJ2-3, is DSGVTQTPKHLITATGQRVTLRCSPRSGDLSVYWYQQSLDQGLQFLIQYYNGEERAKGNILERFSAQQFPDLHSELNLSSLELGDSALYFCASSVGSVADTQYFGPGTRLTVL.

About this clone: The read halts 3 residues ahead of the CDR3 end, with the missing end drawn from the germline J gene. The rearrangement joins TRBV7-9 to TRBJ1-1; no definite D call. This CDR3 is built from 15 residues. CDR1 and CDR2 from the germline V gene are SEHNR and FQNEAQ (reference sequence). The covered CDR3 bases are TGTGCCAGCAGCTTATCGGGGAAGAGCTCCTACGAG. Amino acid sequence: CASSLSGKSSYE. The CDR3 reads in full as CASSLSGKSSYEAFF. The variable domain in full, with the rest retrieved from reference TRBV7-9 and TRBJ1-1, is DTGVSQNPRHKITKRGQNVTFRCDPISEHNRLYWYRQTLGQGPEFLTYFQNEAQLEKSRLLSDRFSAERPKGSFSTLEIQRTEQGDSAMYLCASSLSGKSSYEAFFGQGTRLTVV.

For this clone: The CDR3 is cut off 3 residues early in the read; its end comes from the germline J gene. The rearrangement joins TRBV19 to TRBJ2-5; 7 bases fit TRBD1. The V gene's germline CDR1 is LNHDA and CDR2 SQIVND (reference sequence). The V segment lost 1 base and the J segment 5 bases; nucleotides outside the gene matches: 10. This CDR3 has 16 amino acids. CDR3: CASSIGGTVMRETQYF. The CDR3 bases that were read are TGTGCCAGTAGTATAGGAGGGACAGTAATGAGGGAGACC.

Comment on this clone: The read is 3 residues too short to cover the CDR3 end, so that end is filled in from the germline J gene. The chain has TRBV30 and TRBJ2-5; 13 bases align to TRBD2. V shed 4 bases, J shed 4 bases, and the junction held 9 bases outside the gene matches. CDR1 is GTSNPN and CDR2 is SVGIG in the germline V gene (reference sequence). The CDR3 loop spans 16 amino acids. The CDR3: CAWTRGLAGALETQYF. Incomplete CDR3 DNA: TGTGCCTGGACTCGAGGACTAGCGGGGGCCCTAGAGACC.

On this clone: The sequenced fragment ends 3 residues before the CDR3 boundary, so the rest is inferred from the germline J gene. The genes are TRBV11-3 and TRBJ2-3; D perhaps matches TRBD2 (6 bases). This CDR3 is 15 amino acids long. Germline CDR1 and CDR2: SGHNT and YENEEA. The CDR3 bases that were read are TGTGCCAGCAGCCCCGTTGCGGGAAGCGAAGAGACG. Translation: CASSPVAGSEET. The full CDR3 sequence reads CASSPVAGSEETQYF.

As for this clone: The read falls 3 residues short of the CDR3 end, and the missing part is taken from the germline J gene. The rearrangement links TRBV6-1 to TRBJ1-2, with D possibly matching TRBD1 (5 bases). CDR1 is MNHNS and CDR2 is SASEGT in the germline V gene. Trimming left V 0 bases short and J 7 bases short, with 15 bases between. This CDR3 comprises 15 residues. The chain's CDR3 is CASSEASGGAVGYTF. Incomplete CDR3 DNA: TGTGCCAGCAGTGAAGCGTCGGGGGGAGCGGTTGGC.

As concerns this clone: With the read ending 3 residues before the CDR3 end, the germline J gene is used to fill in that end. This chain connects TRBV20-1 to TRBJ2-3; 9 bases agree with TRBD2. Germline V gene data show CDR1 as DFQATT and CDR2 as SNEGSKA (reference sequence). V lost 6 bases, J lost 6 bases, and 7 bases stayed unmatched. The CDR3 consists of 13 residues. Incomplete CDR3 DNA: TGCAGTGCAGAGCGGGAGGAAAAGGATACG. Protein sequence: CSAEREEKDT. Given in full, the CDR3 is CSAEREEKDTQYF.

For this clone: The read gets to within 3 residues of the CDR3 end, and the germline J gene fills in the rest. V and J are TRBV6-2 or TRBV6-3 and TRBJ2-2; the match to TRBD1 covers 9 bases. CDR1 and CDR2 (germline): MNHEY, SVGEGT. CDR3 length equals 16 residues. V was clipped by 6 bases and J by 4 bases; unmatched bases: 9. The CDR3 protein is CASSLHDRGGTGELFF. CDR3 DNA (partial): TGTGCCAGCAGCCTACACGACAGGGGGGGCACCGGGGAG.

In regard to this clone: Read data end 3 residues before the CDR3 end; the end is taken from the germline J gene. The chain couples TRBV20-1 to TRBJ2-3; 10 bases match TRBD2. The V segment lost 2 bases and the J segment 8 bases; nucleotides outside the gene matches: 13. This CDR3 is built from 16 residues. Germline loops: CDR1 DFQATT, CDR2 SNEGSKA (reference sequence). The part of the CDR3 DNA that was read is TGCAGTGCTAGAACTCAGCGGGGGGGCCCGGAAGTTACG. Amino acids: CSARTQRGGPEVT. The whole CDR3 sequence reads CSARTQRGGPEVTQYF.

Remarks on this clone: The read falls 3 residues short of the CDR3 end, and the missing part is taken from the germline J gene. This sequence joins TRBV11-1 and TRBJ1-2, with 10 bases matching TRBD1. CDR1 is SGHAT and CDR2 is FQDESV in the germline V gene (reference sequence). The CDR3 loop spans 15 amino acids. J gave up 2 bases and V 4 bases, and 4 bases lay outside the gene matches. The CDR3 is CASSSLGQGNYGYTF. CDR3 DNA, as far as it was read: TGTGCCAGCAGCTCCCTGGGACAGGGGAACTATGGC. The complete variable domain, with remaining parts taken from reference TRBV11-1 and TRBJ1-2, reads EAEVAQSPRYKITEKSQAVAFWCDPISGHATLYWYRQILGQGPELLVQFQDESVVDDSQLPKDRFSAERLKGVDSTLKIQPAELGDSAMYLCASSSLGQGNYGYTFGSGTRLTVV.

Comments on this clone: The CDR3 end lies 3 residues beyond the end of the read and is filled in from the germline J gene. The chain recombines TRBV5-1 with TRBJ1-1, with D unresolved. The CDR3 runs 12 residues. Germline V gene data show CDR1 as SGHRS and CDR2 as YFSETQ. The V gene lost 5 bases and the J gene lost 3 bases, with 8 bases spanning the gap. The CDR3 DNA, read in part, is TGCGCCAGCAGTTTCCCTGACACTGAA. Its protein is CASSFPDTE. The entire CDR3 reads CASSFPDTEAFF.

The CDR3 loop is CASSRLGKGQINNEQFF. The part of the CDR3 DNA that was read is TGTGCCAGCAGCCGTCTAGGAAAGGGACAGATCAACAATGAG. The chain employs TRBV3-1 (or the pseudogene TRBV3-2) and TRBJ2-1, with 7 bases identical to TRBD1. Read coverage stops 3 residues before the CDR3 terminus; the germline J gene supplies the remainder. This CDR3 is built from 17 residues. Germline values: CDR1 LGHDT, CDR2 YNNKEL (reference sequence). The J segment lost 5 bases and the V segment lost 4 bases, leaving 14 bases of the junction unmatched.

Concerning this clone itself: The read ends 3 residues shy of where the CDR3 ends; the end is completed using the germline J gene. This rearrangement joins TRBV18 to TRBJ2-1; no firm D call. Germline V lookup: CDR1 KGHSH, CDR2 LQKENI. The CDR3 covers 13 residues. V was cut by 4 bases and J by 5 bases, with 9 bases left in between. The CDR3 DNA, read in part, is TGTGCCAGCTCACTCAACCGGGACAATGAG. This gives the protein CASSLNRDNE. The entire CDR3 is CASSLNRDNEQFF.

Comment on this clone: The read stops 3 residues short of the end of the CDR3; the missing end is completed from the germline J gene. This chain uses TRBV20-1 with TRBJ1-5; no clear D gene. The CDR3 has 15 residues. The germline gives CDR1 DFQATT, CDR2 SNEGSKA (reference sequence). Trimming stripped 4 bases from V and 5 bases from J, with 18 bases between. The CDR3 protein is CSAIPGGLSDQPQHF. The covered CDR3 bases are TGCAGTGCTATTCCTGGTGGACTATCGGATCAGCCC.

Points on this clone: The CDR3 end falls 3 residues outside the read, so it is completed with the germline J gene. The chain couples TRBV29-1 to TRBJ2-5; weak D call: TRBD2 (6 bases). The germline gives CDR1 SQVTM, CDR2 ANQGSEA. Trimming took 2 bases from V and 3 from J, leaving 22 bases between them. CDR3 length equals 17 residues. CDR3 in amino acids: CSVEPIRARGLKETQYF. The covered CDR3 bases are TGCAGCGTTGAACCGATTAGGGCGCGGGGTCTTAAAGAGACC.

About this clone itself: The sequenced fragment ends 3 residues before the CDR3 boundary, so the rest is inferred from the germline J gene. The chain is built from TRBV11-1 and TRBJ2-2; no clear D gene. Germline values: CDR1 SGHAT, CDR2 FQDESV (reference sequence). This CDR3 has 12 residues. Trimming shortened V by 7 bases and J by 4 bases, and 7 bases separated the two germline ends. The sequenced part of the CDR3 DNA is TGTGCCAGCACCCCGGGCACCGGGGAG. It specifies CASTPGTGE. The full CDR3 sequence reads CASTPGTGELFF.

Regarding this clone: The sequenced fragment ends 3 residues before the CDR3 boundary, so the rest is inferred from the germline J gene. This specimen includes other DNA sequences encoding the same CDR3. This sequence joins TRBV7-3 and TRBJ2-3; 8 bases agree with TRBD2. Germline V gives CDR1 SGHTA, CDR2 FQGTGA. The CDR3 covers 15 residues. Trimming cost V 5 bases and J 0 bases; bases outside gene matches: 4. CDR3 residues: CASSPGGGSTDTQYF. CDR3 DNA, as far as it was read: TGTGCCAGCAGCCCGGGCGGGGGGAGCACAGATACG.

A word on this clone: The read is 3 residues too short to cover the CDR3 end, so that end is filled in from the germline J gene. The chain couples TRBV18 to TRBJ2-4; D is uncertain. The CDR3 runs to 14 residues. Germline values: CDR1 KGHSH, CDR2 LQKENI. The CDR3 loop reads CASSPPPVRYGQYF. The sequenced CDR3 bases are TGTGCCAGCTCACCACCACCGGTTCGCTATGGT.

Points on this clone: The missing CDR3 end, 3 residues past where the read stops, is filled in from the germline J gene. The chain joins TRBV30 to TRBJ2-7, with 8 bases identical to TRBD2. Trimming at V came to 2 bases and at J to 1 base, leaving 10 bases not matched to a gene. Germline CDR1 reads GTSNPN; CDR2 reads SVGIG (reference sequence). CDR3 size: 16 residues. The CDR3 region is CAWSPKGRGGSYEQYF. The DNA read from the CDR3 is TGTGCCTGGAGTCCAAAGGGACGGGGGGGTTCCTACGAG.

To note about this clone: The read falls 3 residues short of the CDR3 end, and the missing part is taken from the germline J gene. The rearrangement uses TRBV29-1 and TRBJ1-2; D might be TRBD1 (6 bases). Trimming removed 2 bases from V and 0 bases from J, with 16 bases in between. Germline CDR1 and CDR2: SQVTM and ANQGSEA. The CDR3 extends over 16 amino acids. Partial CDR3 DNA: TGCAGCGTTGAACCTCAGACAGGCCTCCCTAACTATGGC. Translation: CSVEPQTGLPNYG. The full CDR3 protein is CSVEPQTGLPNYGYTF.

About this clone itself: The CDR3 extends 3 residues past the end of the read, so its final part is completed from the germline J gene. The chain employs TRBV19 and TRBJ2-7, with 10 bases identical to TRBD2. Per the germline V gene, CDR1 is LNHDA and CDR2 is SQIVND (reference sequence). The V and J ends lost 4 bases and 3 bases, in that order; junction bases with no gene match: 6. The CDR3 loop spans 15 amino acids. The DNA read from the CDR3 is TGTGCCAGTAGTACCCGGAGGACTAGCGGCTACGAG. This sequence encodes CASSTRRTSGYE. The whole CDR3 sequence is CASSTRRTSGYEQYF.

Comment on this clone: The read ends 3 residues shy of where the CDR3 ends; the end is completed using the germline J gene. This chain connects TRBV6-1 to TRBJ1-5; D not resolved. This CDR3 spans 14 amino acids. From germline, CDR1 is MNHNS and CDR2 SASEGT. V was shortened by 2 bases and J by 2 bases, with 7 bases between the two germline ends. The CDR3 DNA, read in part, is TGTGCCAGCAGTGAAATGTTAGGCAATCAGCCC. It translates to CASSEMLGNQP. The whole CDR3 sequence is CASSEMLGNQPQHF.

Points on this clone: The read ends 3 residues before the CDR3 terminus; that terminus is restored from the germline J gene. This chain connects TRBV19 to TRBJ2-7, with 7 bases matching TRBD1. Germline V gene data show CDR1 as LNHDA and CDR2 as SQIVND (reference sequence). This CDR3 has 15 residues. The trim removed 1 base at V and 3 bases at J, leaving 6 bases unmatched. This CDR3 is CASSIVGTDFYEQYF. The part of the CDR3 DNA that was read is TGTGCCAGTAGTATAGTCGGGACAGATTTCTACGAG. Full variable domain (missing parts from reference TRBV19 and TRBJ2-7): DGGITQSPKYLFRKEGQNVTLSCEQNLNHDAMYWYRQDPGQGLRLIYYSQIVNDFQKGDIAEGYSVSREKKESFPLTVTSAQKNPTAFYLCASSIVGTDFYEQYFGPGTRLTVT.

About this clone itself: The read terminates 3 residues ahead of where the CDR3 ends, so the germline J gene completes it. The V call is TRBV11-2, the J call TRBJ2-7; 11 bases fit TRBD1. Trimming removed 2 bases from V and 3 bases from J; junction bases left unmatched: 3. Germline CDR1 and CDR2: SGHAT and FQNNGV. CDR3 size: 15 residues. The CDR3 loop reads CASSLFGTGGYEQYF. The CDR3 DNA, read in part, is TGTGCCAGCAGCTTATTCGGGACAGGGGGCTACGAG.

Notes on this clone: The CDR3 end falls 3 residues outside the read, so it is completed with the germline J gene. The chain employs TRBV18 and TRBJ2-7, with TRBD1 matching over 7 bases. Per the germline V gene, CDR1 is KGHSH and CDR2 is LQKENI. V trimming: 6 bases; J trimming: 2 bases; junction bases outside the gene matches: 7. This CDR3 has 14 residues. CDR3 bases read: TGTGCCAGCTCCCCCGGGACAGACCCCTACGAG. Its protein product is CASSPGTDPYE. The entire CDR3 reads CASSPGTDPYEQYF.